This passage covers 8 T cell receptor beta chains from one sample sequenced in a study of cytomegalovirus exposure and HLA in healthy donors. With 60 Vbeta and 13 Jbeta primers, the PCR was carried out. Profiled with immunoSEQ multiplex PCR; TCRdb holds only in-frame clones, not every one. The sample has about 210,000 clones; more than 75% are singletons. The sample was PBMCs. The receptors stem from a man aged 35 to 55 in good health and CMV-seropositive.

The chain combines TRBV10-1 with TRBJ1-3; 7 nucleotides line up with TRBD1. J gave up 0 bases and V 3 bases, and 8 bases lay outside the gene matches. Germline CDR1 is WNHNN and CDR2 is SYGVQD (reference sequence). There are 17 residues in the CDR3. CDR3 residues: CASSDGQVAFSGNTIYF. CDR3 DNA: TGCGCCAGCAGTGACGGACAGGTCGCCTTCTCTGGAAACACCATATATTTT.

The V and J genes are TRBV5-1 and TRBJ1-1, with TRBD1 matching 12 bases. The V gene's germline CDR1 is SGHRS and CDR2 YFSETQ. This CDR3 contains 16 residues. The V segment lost 0 bases and the J segment 1 base; nucleotides outside the gene matches: 1. The chain's CDR3 is CASSLGDRGQNTEAFF. CDR3 sequence (DNA): TGCGCCAGCAGCTTGGGGGACAGGGGGCAGAACACTGAAGCTTTCTTT.

The chain recombines TRBV7-3 with TRBJ2-2; D possibly corresponds to TRBD2 (5 bases). The length of the CDR3 is 15 residues. With 1 base removed from V and 5 bases from J, the gap between germline ends came to 11 bases. CDR1 is SGHTA and CDR2 is FQGTGA in the germline V gene. The CDR3 DNA follows: TGTGCCAGCAGCTTAATTGGTACTAGGACCGGGGAGCTGTTTTTT. This translates into CASSLIGTRTGELFF.

The chain has TRBV5-4 and TRBJ1-1; D ambiguous. Germline CDR1 reads SGHNT; CDR2 reads YYREEE (reference sequence). The V gene lost 6 bases and the J gene lost 12 bases, with 15 bases spanning the gap. The CDR3 is made up of 11 amino acids. The CDR3 is CASITANRSFF. The CDR3 DNA is TGTGCCAGCATCACCGCGAATAGATCTTTCTTT. Full variable domain (missing parts from reference TRBV5-4 and TRBJ1-1): ETGVTQSPTHLIKTRGQQVTLRCSSQSGHNTVSWYQQALGQGPQFIFQYYREEENGRGNFPPRFSGLQFPNYSSELNVNALELDDSALYLCASITANRSFFGQGTRLTVV.

This clone was counted a few times. The genes are TRBV4-2 and TRBJ2-1, with 7 bases lining up with TRBD1. Looked up from germline, CDR1 is LGHNA and CDR2 is YNFKEQ. The CDR3 contains 17 residues. Unmatched junction bases numbered 11, after V lost 2 bases and J lost 4 bases. This CDR3 reads CASSQFPWDSRYNEQFF. DNA of the CDR3: TGTGCCAGCAGCCAATTCCCTTGGGACAGCCGATACAATGAGCAGTTCTTC.

This rearrangement joins TRBV5-1 to TRBJ2-3; 11 bases are shared with TRBD1. This CDR3 spans 16 amino acids. CDR1 SGHRS and CDR2 YFSETQ come from the germline V gene. Trimming cost V 2 bases and J 4 bases; bases outside gene matches: 6. DNA for the CDR3: TGCGCCAGCAGCTTCGGGGACAGGGGGTTCGCAGATACGCAGTATTTT. As protein: CASSFGDRGFADTQYF. Full variable domain (remainder filled in from reference TRBV5-1 and TRBJ2-3): KAGVTQTPRYLIKTRGQQVTLSCSPISGHRSVSWYQQTPGQGLQFLFEYFSETQRNKGNFPGRFSGRQFSNSRSEMNVSTLELGDSALYLCASSFGDRGFADTQYFGPGTRLTVL.

The V gene is TRBV29-1, the J gene TRBJ1-2, with 7 bases aligning to TRBD1. The germline CDR1 and CDR2 sequences are SQVTM and ANQGSEA. J gave up 6 bases and V 6 bases, and 7 bases lay outside the gene matches. CDR3 length: 12 amino acids. The CDR3 nucleotides read TGCAGCGTGCACAGGGGTTTGAATGGCTACACCTTC. Translation gives CSVHRGLNGYTF.

V is TRBV11-2 and J is TRBJ1-1; D is undetermined. In germline, CDR1 is SGHAT, CDR2 FQNNGV. V was pared by 5 bases and J by 1 base, with 8 bases between. CDR3 size: 13 residues. CDR3 loop: CASSLTPNTEAFF. CDR3 nucleotides: TGTGCCAGCAGCCTAACCCCGAACACTGAAGCTTTCTTT.